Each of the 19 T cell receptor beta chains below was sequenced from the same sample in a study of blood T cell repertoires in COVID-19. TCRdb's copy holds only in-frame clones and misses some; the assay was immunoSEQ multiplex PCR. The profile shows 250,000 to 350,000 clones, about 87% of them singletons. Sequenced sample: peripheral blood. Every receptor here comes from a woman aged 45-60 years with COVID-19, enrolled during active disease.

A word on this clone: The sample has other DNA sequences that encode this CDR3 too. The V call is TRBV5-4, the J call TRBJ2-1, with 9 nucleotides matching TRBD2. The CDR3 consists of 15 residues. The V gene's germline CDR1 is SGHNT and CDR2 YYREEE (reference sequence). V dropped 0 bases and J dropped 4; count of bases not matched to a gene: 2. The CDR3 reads CASSLGTSGYNEQFF. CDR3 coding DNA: TGTGCCAGCAGCTTGGGTACTAGCGGGTACAATGAGCAGTTCTTC.

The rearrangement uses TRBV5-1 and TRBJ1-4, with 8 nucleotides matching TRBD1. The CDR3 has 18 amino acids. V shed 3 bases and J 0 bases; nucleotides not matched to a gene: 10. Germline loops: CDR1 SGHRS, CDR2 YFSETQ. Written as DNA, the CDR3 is TGCGCCAGCAGCTCCCCCCCAGGGGGCCGTACAACTAATGAAAAACTGTTTTTT. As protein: CASSSPPGGRTTNEKLFF.

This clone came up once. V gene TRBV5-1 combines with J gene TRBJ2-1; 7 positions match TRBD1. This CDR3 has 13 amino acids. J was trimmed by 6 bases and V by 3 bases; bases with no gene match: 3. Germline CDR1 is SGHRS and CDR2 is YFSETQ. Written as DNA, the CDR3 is TGCGCCAGCAGCTGGGACAGACTCAATGAGCAGTTCTTC. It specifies CASSWDRLNEQFF.

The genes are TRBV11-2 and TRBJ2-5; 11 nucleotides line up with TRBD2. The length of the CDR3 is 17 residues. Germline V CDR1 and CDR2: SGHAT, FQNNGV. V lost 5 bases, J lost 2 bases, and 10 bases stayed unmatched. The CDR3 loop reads CASSPRWTSGPQETQYF. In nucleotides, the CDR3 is TGTGCCAGCAGCCCTAGGTGGACTAGCGGGCCACAAGAGACCCAGTACTTC.

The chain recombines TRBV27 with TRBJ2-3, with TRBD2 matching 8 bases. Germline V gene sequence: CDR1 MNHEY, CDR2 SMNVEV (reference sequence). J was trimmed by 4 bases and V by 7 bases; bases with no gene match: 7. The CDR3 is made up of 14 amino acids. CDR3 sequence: CASKSGRMADTQYF. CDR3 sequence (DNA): TGTGCCAGCAAGAGCGGGAGAATGGCAGATACGCAGTATTTT.

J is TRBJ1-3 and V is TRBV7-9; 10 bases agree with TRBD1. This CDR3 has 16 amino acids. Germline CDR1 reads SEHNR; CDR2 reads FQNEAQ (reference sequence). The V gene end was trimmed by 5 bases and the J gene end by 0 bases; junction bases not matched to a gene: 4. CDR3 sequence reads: CASSHGQGGSGNTIYF. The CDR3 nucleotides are TGTGCCAGCAGCCACGGACAGGGGGGCTCTGGAAACACCATATATTTT.

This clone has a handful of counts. The DNA of the CDR3 is TGTGCCAGCAGCCCCCGCCAGACTAGCGGGAAGAAAGCCGGGGAGCTGTTTTTT. Residues: CASSPRQTSGKKAGELFF. The chain has TRBV3-1 (or the pseudogene TRBV3-2) and TRBJ2-2; TRBD2 matches 11 bases. Germline V lookup: CDR1 LGHDT, CDR2 YNNKEL (reference sequence). J gave up 6 bases and V 4 bases, and 13 bases lay outside the gene matches. The CDR3 runs to 18 residues.

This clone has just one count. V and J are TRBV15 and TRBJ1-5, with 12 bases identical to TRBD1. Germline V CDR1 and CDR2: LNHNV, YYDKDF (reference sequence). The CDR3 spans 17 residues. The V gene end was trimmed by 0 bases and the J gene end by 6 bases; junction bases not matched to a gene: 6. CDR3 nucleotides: TGTGCCACCAGCAGAGATTGGGACAGGGGGCCTGGTCAGCCCCAGCATTTT. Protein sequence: CATSRDWDRGPGQPQHF.

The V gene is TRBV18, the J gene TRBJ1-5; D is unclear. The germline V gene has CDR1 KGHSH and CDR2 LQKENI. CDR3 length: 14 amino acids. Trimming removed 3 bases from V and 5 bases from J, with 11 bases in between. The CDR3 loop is CASSPSGGDQPQHF. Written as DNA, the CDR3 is TGTGCCAGCTCACCCTCCGGTGGAGATCAGCCCCAGCATTTT.

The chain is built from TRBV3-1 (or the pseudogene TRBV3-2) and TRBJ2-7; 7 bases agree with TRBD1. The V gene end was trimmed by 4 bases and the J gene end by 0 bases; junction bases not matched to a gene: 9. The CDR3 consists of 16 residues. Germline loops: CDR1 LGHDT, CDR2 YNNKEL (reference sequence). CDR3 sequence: CASSPLLGGHSYEQYF. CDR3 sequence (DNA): TGTGCCAGCAGCCCCCTTTTAGGGGGCCACTCCTACGAGCAGTACTTC.

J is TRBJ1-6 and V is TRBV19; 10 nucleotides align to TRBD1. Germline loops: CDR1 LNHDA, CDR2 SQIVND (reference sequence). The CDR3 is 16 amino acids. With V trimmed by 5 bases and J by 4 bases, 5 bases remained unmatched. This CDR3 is CASSSGTGVYNSPLHF. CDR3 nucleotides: TGTGCCAGTAGTTCCGGGACAGGGGTGTATAATTCACCCCTCCACTTT. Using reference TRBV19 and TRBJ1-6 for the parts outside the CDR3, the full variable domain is DGGITQSPKYLFRKEGQNVTLSCEQNLNHDAMYWYRQDPGQGLRLIYYSQIVNDFQKGDIAEGYSVSREKKESFPLTVTSAQKNPTAFYLCASSSGTGVYNSPLHFGNGTRLTVT.

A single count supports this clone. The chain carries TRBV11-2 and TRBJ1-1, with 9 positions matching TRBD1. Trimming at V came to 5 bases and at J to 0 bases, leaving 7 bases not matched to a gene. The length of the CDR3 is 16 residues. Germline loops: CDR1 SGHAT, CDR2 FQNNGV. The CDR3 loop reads CASSRPGTGMNTEAFF. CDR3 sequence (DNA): TGTGCCAGCAGCCGTCCCGGGACAGGGATGAACACTGAAGCTTTCTTT.

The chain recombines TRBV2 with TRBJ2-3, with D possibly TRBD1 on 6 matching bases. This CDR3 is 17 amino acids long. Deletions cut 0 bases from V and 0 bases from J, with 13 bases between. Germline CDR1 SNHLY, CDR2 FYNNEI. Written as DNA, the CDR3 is TGTGCCAGCAGTGAAGCGGGACAAACTGATAGCACAGATACGCAGTATTTT. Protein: CASSEAGQTDSTDTQYF.

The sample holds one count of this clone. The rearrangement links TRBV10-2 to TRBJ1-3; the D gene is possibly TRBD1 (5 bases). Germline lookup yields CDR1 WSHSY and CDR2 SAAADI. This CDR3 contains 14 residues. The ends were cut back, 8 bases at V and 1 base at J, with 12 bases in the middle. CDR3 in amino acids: CASGDRASGNTIYF. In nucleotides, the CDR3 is TGCGCCAGCGGAGACAGAGCATCTGGAAACACCATATATTTT.

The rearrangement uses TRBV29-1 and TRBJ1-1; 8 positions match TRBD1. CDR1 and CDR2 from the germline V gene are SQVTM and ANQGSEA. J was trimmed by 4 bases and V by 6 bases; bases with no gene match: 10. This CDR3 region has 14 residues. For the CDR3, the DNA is TGCAGCGTACACAGACCCACAGGGGGCACTGAAGCTTTCTTT. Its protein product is CSVHRPTGGTEAFF.

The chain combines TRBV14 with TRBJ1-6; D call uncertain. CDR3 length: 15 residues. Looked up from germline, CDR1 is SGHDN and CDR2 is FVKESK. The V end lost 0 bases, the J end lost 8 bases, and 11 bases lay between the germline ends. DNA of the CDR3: TGTGCCAGCAGCCAAGAAGGGCCGGGGTATTCACCCCTCCACTTT. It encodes CASSQEGPGYSPLHF.

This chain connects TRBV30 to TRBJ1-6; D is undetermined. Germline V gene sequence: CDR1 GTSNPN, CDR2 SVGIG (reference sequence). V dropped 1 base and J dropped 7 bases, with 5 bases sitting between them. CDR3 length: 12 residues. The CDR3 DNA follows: TGTGCCTGGAGTGATCAGAATTCACCCCTCCACTTT. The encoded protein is CAWSDQNSPLHF.

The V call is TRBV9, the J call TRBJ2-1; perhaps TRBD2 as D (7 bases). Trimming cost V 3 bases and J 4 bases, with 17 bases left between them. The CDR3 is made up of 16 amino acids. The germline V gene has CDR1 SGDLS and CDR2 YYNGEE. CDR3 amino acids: CASSAGGRIGYNEQFF. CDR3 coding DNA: TGTGCCAGCAGCGCCGGGGGGCGAATCGGGTACAATGAGCAGTTCTTC.

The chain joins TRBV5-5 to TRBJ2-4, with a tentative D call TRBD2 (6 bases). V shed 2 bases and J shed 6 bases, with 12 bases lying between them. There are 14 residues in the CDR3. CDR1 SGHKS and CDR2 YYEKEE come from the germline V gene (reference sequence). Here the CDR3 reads CASSLSGVGNIQYF. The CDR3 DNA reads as TGTGCCAGCAGCTTATCGGGGGTCGGAAACATTCAGTACTTC.